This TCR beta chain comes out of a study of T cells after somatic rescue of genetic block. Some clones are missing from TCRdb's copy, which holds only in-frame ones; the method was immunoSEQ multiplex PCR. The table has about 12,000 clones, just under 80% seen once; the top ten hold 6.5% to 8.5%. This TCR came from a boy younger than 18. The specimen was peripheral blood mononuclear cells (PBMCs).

Here the CDR3 reads CASSYSRPGNTEAFF. DNA for the CDR3: TGTGCCAGCAGTTACTCACGCCCTGGGAACACTGAAGCTTTCTTT. The chain couples TRBV6-5 to TRBJ1-1; D gene uncertain. Germline CDR1 reads MNHEY; CDR2 reads SVGAGI. This CDR3 has 15 residues. V was clipped by 0 bases and J by 1 base, with 9 bases between them.